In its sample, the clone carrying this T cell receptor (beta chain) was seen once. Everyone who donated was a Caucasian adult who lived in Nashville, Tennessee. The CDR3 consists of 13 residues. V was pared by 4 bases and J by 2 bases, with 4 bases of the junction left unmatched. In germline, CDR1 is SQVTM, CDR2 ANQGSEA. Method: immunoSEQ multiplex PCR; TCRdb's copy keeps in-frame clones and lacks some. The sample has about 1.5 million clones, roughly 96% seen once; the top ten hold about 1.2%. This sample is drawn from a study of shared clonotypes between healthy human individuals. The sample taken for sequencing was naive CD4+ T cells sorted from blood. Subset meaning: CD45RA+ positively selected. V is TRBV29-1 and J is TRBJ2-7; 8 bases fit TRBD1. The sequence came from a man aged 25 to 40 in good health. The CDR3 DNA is TGCAGCGTTGTCGGGACAGGACCCTACGAGCAGTACTTC. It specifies CSVVGTGPYEQYF.